This T cell receptor beta chain was identified during a study of human CD8 memory T cell subsets. The CDR3 has 17 amino acids. Looked up from germline, CDR1 is MNHEY and CDR2 is SVGAGI. A negative magnetic separation step was used to enrich total CD8+ T cells. The starting material, duplicate vials of under 190,000 sorted CD8+ T cells per subset, provided the RNA. Sequencing libraries of TCR beta were made by UMI-labeled 5' RACE. TCRdb re-analyzed the 5' RACE reads; it lists each CDR3 protein once, without DNA. Here the sample table reports about 17,000 distinct CDR3 sequences. The sequence was collected from a human donor in good health. Source material: CD8+ T cells from PBMCs. The rearrangement joins TRBV6-5 to TRBJ2-5; there is no DNA to check the TCRdb D call of TRBD2. CDR3 in amino acids: CASSSYAGTSGQETQYF.